One and the same sample provided the 16 T cell receptor beta chains below, sequenced in a study of beta chain features in type 1 diabetes. Study-wide results and caveats: TCRB CDR3s were moderately but significantly shorter in Type 1 diabetes patients in all four CD4+ subsets.

These receptors have no identified antigens. The sequenced template was cDNA made from the entire isolated RNA. Measured with immunoSEQ multiplex PCR; TCRdb has only the in-frame clones, and not every one. The table includes some 370,000 clones, 9.5% to 10% detected once. The source material was central memory CD4+ T cells from blood. The source of these receptors is a man between 25 and 39 years old with type 1 diabetes.

This clone was seen repeatedly, ten times or more. The chain is built from TRBV7-9 and TRBJ2-5; the D is unclear. With 2 bases removed from V and 3 bases from J, the gap between germline ends came to 1 base. CDR3 length: 11 amino acids. In germline, CDR1 is SEHNR, CDR2 FQNEAQ (reference sequence). In DNA, the CDR3 is TGTGCCAGCAGCTTAAAAGAGACCCAGTACTTC. Its translation is CASSLKETQYF.

This clone showed up just a few times. This sequence joins TRBV29-1 and TRBJ2-4, with D unclear. The germline V gene encodes CDR1 SQVTM and CDR2 ANQGSEA. The CDR3 length is 13 residues. Trimming removed 5 bases from V and 0 bases from J, with 8 bases in between. The CDR3: CSVFYVAKNIQYF. CDR3 sequence (DNA): TGCAGCGTTTTTTATGTAGCCAAAAACATTCAGTACTTC. Full variable domain (outside the CDR3, taken from reference TRBV29-1 and TRBJ2-4): SAVISQKPSRDICQRGTSLTIQCQVDSQVTMMFWYRQQPGQSLTLIATANQGSEATYESGFVIDKFPISRPNLTFSTLTVSNMSPEDSSIYLCSVFYVAKNIQYFGAGTRLSVL.

V is TRBV27 and J is TRBJ2-2; D call uncertain. Trimming removed 0 bases at V and 6 bases at J, with 5 bases between. This CDR3 has 13 amino acids. Looked up from germline, CDR1 is MNHEY and CDR2 is SMNVEV (reference sequence). The chain's CDR3 is CASSLSPAGELFF. In DNA form, the CDR3 reads TGTGCCAGCAGTTTATCCCCCGCCGGGGAGCTGTTTTTT.

This clone came up many times. J is TRBJ2-1 and V is TRBV14; 9 positions match TRBD2. This CDR3 spans 16 amino acids. The ends lost 1 base at V and 4 bases at J; junction bases unmatched: 5. Germline loops: CDR1 SGHDN, CDR2 FVKESK. Here the CDR3 DNA reads TGTGCCAGCAGCCAAGCCCTCCTAGCGGGGTACAATGAGCAGTTCTTC. Residues: CASSQALLAGYNEQFF.

V and J are TRBV11-2 and TRBJ2-3, with D perhaps matching TRBD1 (5 bases). CDR1 is SGHAT, CDR2 FQNNGV, per germline. V was trimmed by 5 bases and J by 0 bases, leaving 9 bases between them. This CDR3 has 14 residues. The CDR3 loop is CASSTGVSTDTQYF. CDR3 DNA sequence: TGTGCCAGCAGCACAGGAGTTAGCACAGATACGCAGTATTTT.

The sample holds a few counts of this clone. CDR3 DNA: TGTGCCAGCAGTTCCATGAGCCAGGGGGCCTACGAGCAGTACTTC. Its protein is CASSSMSQGAYEQYF. The chain joins TRBV28 to TRBJ2-7, with TRBD1 identical over 7 bases. The CDR3 is made up of 15 amino acids. Germline assignment: CDR1 MDHEN and CDR2 SYDVKM. V trimming: 4 bases; J trimming: 2 bases; junction bases outside the gene matches: 8.

This chain uses TRBV5-6 with TRBJ2-5; D unclear. The CDR3 is made up of 13 amino acids. The germline V gene has CDR1 SGHDT and CDR2 YYEEEE. V was cut by 1 base and J by 2 bases, with 6 bases left in between. CDR3 coding DNA: TGTGCCAGCAGCTTGTACGGACAAGAGACCCAGTACTTC. Protein sequence: CASSLYGQETQYF.

This chain links TRBV5-1 with TRBJ2-3; 7 nucleotides align to TRBD1. The CDR3 consists of 13 residues. The germline CDR1 and CDR2 sequences are SGHRS and YFSETQ. V shed 4 bases and J 1 base; nucleotides not matched to a gene: 0. The CDR3 region is CASSDRGTDTQYF. The DNA of the CDR3 is TGCGCCAGCAGCGACAGGGGCACAGATACGCAGTATTTT.

This chain connects TRBV6-4 to TRBJ1-4; 7 nucleotides match TRBD1. V lost 6 bases and J lost 4; bases outside the gene matches: 5. The CDR3 extends over 14 amino acids. Germline CDR1 reads MRHNA; CDR2 reads SNTAGT. This CDR3 is CASRAGTVNEKLFF. The CDR3 region has the DNA TGTGCCAGCAGGGCGGGGACAGTTAATGAAAAACTGTTTTTT.

This clone appeared a few times. This rearrangement joins TRBV30 to TRBJ2-7; tentatively, D is TRBD2 (6 bases). The CDR3 has 14 amino acids. V was trimmed by 2 bases and J by 1 base, leaving 12 bases between them. Germline V gene sequence: CDR1 GTSNPN, CDR2 SVGIG (reference sequence). CDR3 nucleotides: TGTGCCTGGAGTAAGGCGGGAAGATCCTACGAGCAGTACTTC. It is translated as CAWSKAGRSYEQYF.

Many counts were recorded for this clone. The chain uses TRBV5-4 and TRBJ2-1; D is tentatively TRBD1 or TRBD2 (5 bases each). The ends were cut back, 7 bases at V and 4 bases at J, with 15 bases in the middle. This CDR3 comprises 14 residues. Germline V CDR1 and CDR2: SGHNT, YYREEE (reference sequence). CDR3 bases: TGTGCCAGCCAGGGACCCATGGCATACAATGAGCAGTTCTTC. Translation: CASQGPMAYNEQFF.

The chain is built from TRBV6-1 and TRBJ1-2, with 8 positions matching TRBD1. The CDR3 is 13 amino acids. V was clipped by 5 bases and J by 10 bases; unmatched bases: 9. Germline V gene sequence: CDR1 MNHNS, CDR2 SASEGT. CDR3 DNA sequence: TGTGCCAGCAGTTCCCGGGACAGGTCCTACTACACCTTC. This encodes CASSSRDRSYYTF.

This clone was detected only a few times. This rearrangement joins TRBV28 to TRBJ1-2; perhaps TRBD1 as D (5 bases). V lost 6 bases, J lost 8 bases, and 16 bases lay in between. Looked up from germline, CDR1 is MDHEN and CDR2 is SYDVKM. CDR3 length: 13 amino acids. In nucleotides, the CDR3 is TGTGCCAGCAGGGGGGGGACGGGAGCCGGCTACACCTTC. Amino acids: CASRGGTGAGYTF.

The rearrangement links TRBV2 to TRBJ1-5, with no clear D. Germline V gene sequence: CDR1 SNHLY, CDR2 FYNNEI. V was clipped by 2 bases and J by 0 bases, with 8 bases between them. The CDR3 spans 15 residues. The CDR3: CASSERNPSNQPQHF. CDR3 in DNA: TGTGCCAGCAGTGAAAGGAACCCTAGCAATCAGCCCCAGCATTTT.

This clone was counted a few times. The rearrangement joins TRBV19 to TRBJ2-2, with TRBD1 as a possible D gene (6 bases). The CDR3 has 14 residues. Germline assignment: CDR1 LNHDA and CDR2 SQIVND (reference sequence). V was cut by 6 bases and J by 4 bases, with 12 bases left in between. The CDR3 nucleotides are TGTGCCAGTAGCATGACAGGTAGCACCGGGGAGCTGTTTTTT. Amino acid sequence: CASSMTGSTGELFF.

This clone was recorded many times. Written as DNA, the CDR3 is TGTGCCAGCTCACCGACCCCTCTACCCAGCCACGAGCAGTACTTC. This gives the protein CASSPTPLPSHEQYF. The gene calls are TRBV18 and TRBJ2-7; D is unresolved. The CDR3 sequence is 15 residues long. The V and J ends lost 3 bases and 5 bases respectively, with 17 bases between them. Germline V gives CDR1 KGHSH, CDR2 LQKENI.